This T cell receptor (beta chain) derives from a study of T cell responses to AZD1222 COVID-19 vaccine. Whole-study results and caveats: Regions 160-218 and 743-854 held dominance among vaccine-associated CD4 TCRs, which spanned spike.

Profiling relied on immunoSEQ multiplex PCR, and the TCRdb table lists in-frame clones only, not all of them. Of about 150,000 clones listed, 90% are singletons. Details on this clone: The antigen is not known.

The sample here was peripheral blood, taken on day 0 of AZD1222 vaccination. The sequence was obtained from an adult in good health.

As DNA, the CDR3 is TGTGCCAGCAGTGGGTCGCCTAACTATGGCTACACCTTC. Translation: CASSGSPNYGYTF. The V call is TRBV12-3 or TRBV12-4, the J call TRBJ1-2, with D hard to call. The CDR3 totals 13 residues. Trimming cost V 5 bases and J 0 bases, with 7 bases left between them.